Listed below are T cell receptor beta chains from one sample, sequenced in a study of blood T cell repertoires in COVID-19. Profiled with immunoSEQ multiplex PCR; TCRdb holds only in-frame clones, not every one. The table shows about 200,000 clones, with 86% occurring only once. The source material was peripheral blood. Every receptor here comes from a woman aged 70-85 years with acute or convalescent COVID-19. CDR3s include the opening cysteine and the closing phenylalanine or tryptophan. Each record gives: J gene, D gene, clone size, V gene, CDR3 protein, CDR3 DNA. A D gene is named only where the DNA matches it firmly. Part of the rows lack a size; the others show once, few, many or a class for expanded clones.

j_gene: TRBJ1-2
d_gene: TRBD1
abundance: NA
v_gene: TRBV19
CDR3aa: CASSRTGGGANYGYTF
CDR3nt: TGTGCCAGTAGTAGGACAGGTGGCGGGGCCAACTATGGCTACACCTTC

j_gene: TRBJ1-6
d_gene: NA
abundance: NA
v_gene: TRBV19
CDR3aa: CASRAGTMDNSPLHF
CDR3nt: TGTGCCAGTAGAGCCGGGACAATGGATAATTCACCCCTCCACTTT

j_gene: TRBJ1-6
d_gene: NA
abundance: NA
v_gene: TRBV15
CDR3aa: CATSRVRGSSYNSPLHF
CDR3nt: TGTGCCACCAGCAGAGTACGAGGGAGCTCCTATAATTCACCCCTCCACTTT

j_gene: TRBJ1-6
d_gene: TRBD1
abundance: NA
v_gene: TRBV12-5
CDR3aa: CASGLGTDNSPLHF
CDR3nt: TGTGCTAGTGGTTTAGGGACAGATAATTCACCCCTCCACTTT

j_gene: TRBJ2-1
d_gene: NA
abundance: NA
v_gene: TRBV5-4
CDR3aa: CASSFGDGSYNEQFF
CDR3nt: TGTGCCAGCAGCTTCGGGGATGGGTCCTACAATGAGCAGTTCTTC

j_gene: TRBJ1-1
d_gene: NA
abundance: NA
v_gene: TRBV27
CDR3aa: CASSFDRPNTEAFF
CDR3nt: TGTGCCAGCAGTTTTGACAGACCCAACACTGAAGCTTTCTTT

j_gene: TRBJ1-1
d_gene: NA
abundance: NA
v_gene: TRBV18
CDR3aa: CASSLRSTPENTEAFF
CDR3nt: TGTGCCAGCTCACTGCGCTCGACACCCGAGAACACTGAAGCTTTCTTT

j_gene: TRBJ1-2
d_gene: NA
abundance: NA
v_gene: TRBV6-4
CDR3aa: CASSPGGQNYGYTF
CDR3nt: TGTGCCAGTAGCCCGGGGGGCCAAAACTATGGCTACACCTTC

j_gene: TRBJ2-2
d_gene: TRBD2
abundance: few
v_gene: TRBV11-3
CDR3aa: CASTTSGGTGELFF
CDR3nt: TGTGCCAGCACGACTAGCGGGGGCACCGGGGAGCTGTTTTTT

j_gene: TRBJ1-1
d_gene: NA
abundance: few
v_gene: TRBV7-9
CDR3aa: CASSDNFRETTEAFF
CDR3nt: TGTGCCAGCAGCGACAACTTTAGAGAAACCACTGAAGCTTTCTTT

j_gene: TRBJ1-1
d_gene: NA
abundance: NA
v_gene: TRBV5-5
CDR3aa: CASSLFRDSLNTEAFF
CDR3nt: TGTGCCAGCAGCTTGTTTAGGGACTCCCTGAACACTGAAGCTTTCTTT

j_gene: TRBJ2-1
d_gene: TRBD1
abundance: NA
v_gene: TRBV11-3
CDR3aa: CASSLRNTGDEQFF
CDR3nt: TGTGCCAGCAGCTTACGAAACACAGGGGACGAGCAGTTCTTC

j_gene: TRBJ2-1
d_gene: TRBD2
abundance: NA
v_gene: TRBV24-1
CDR3aa: CATSGLAGGNEQFF
CDR3nt: TGTGCCACCAGTGGACTAGCGGGGGGCAATGAGCAGTTCTTC

j_gene: TRBJ1-6
d_gene: NA
abundance: NA
v_gene: TRBV5-1
CDR3aa: CASRRSGIDSPLHF
CDR3nt: TGCGCCAGCAGACGGTCAGGGATAGATTCACCCCTCCACTTT

j_gene: TRBJ1-3
d_gene: TRBD1
abundance: NA
v_gene: TRBV4-3
CDR3aa: CASSRGQVSGNTIYF
CDR3nt: TGCGCCAGCAGCCGGGGACAGGTCTCTGGAAACACCATATATTTT

j_gene: TRBJ1-5
d_gene: NA
abundance: once
v_gene: TRBV28
CDR3aa: CASSLKGDSQHF
CDR3nt: TGTGCCAGCAGTTTAAAGGGCGACAGCCAGCATTTT

j_gene: TRBJ2-2
d_gene: TRBD2
abundance: NA
v_gene: TRBV18
CDR3aa: CASSPGRTSGSIGELFF
CDR3nt: TGTGCCAGCTCACCAGGAAGGACTAGCGGGAGTATCGGGGAGCTGTTTTTT

j_gene: TRBJ1-1
d_gene: TRBD1
abundance: NA
v_gene: TRBV11-1
CDR3aa: CASSSPTGERNTEAFF
CDR3nt: TGTGCCAGCAGCTCCCCTACAGGGGAGAGAAACACTGAAGCTTTCTTT

j_gene: TRBJ2-3
d_gene: TRBD2
abundance: NA
v_gene: TRBV5-4
CDR3aa: CASSLMTSGFNLDTQYF
CDR3nt: TGTGCCAGCAGCTTGATGACTAGCGGGTTTAATTTGGATACGCAGTATTTT

j_gene: TRBJ2-6
d_gene: TRBD1
abundance: few
v_gene: TRBV3-1/TRBV3-2
CDR3aa: CASSPWTGAGANVLTF
CDR3nt: TGTGCCAGCAGCCCCTGGACAGGGGCTGGGGCCAACGTCCTGACTTTC

j_gene: TRBJ2-3
d_gene: NA
abundance: NA
v_gene: TRBV27
CDR3aa: CASSTGAADTQYF
CDR3nt: TGTGCCAGCAGTACGGGAGCGGCAGATACGCAGTATTTT

j_gene: TRBJ2-1
d_gene: TRBD2
abundance: NA
v_gene: TRBV27
CDR3aa: CASRPTSGNEQFF
CDR3nt: TGTGCCAGCAGGCCTACTAGCGGCAATGAGCAGTTCTTC

j_gene: TRBJ2-7
d_gene: TRBD1
abundance: NA
v_gene: TRBV7-8
CDR3aa: CASRKGQEDYEQYF
CDR3nt: TGTGCCAGCAGAAAGGGACAGGAGGACTACGAGCAGTACTTC

j_gene: TRBJ1-2
d_gene: TRBD1
abundance: NA
v_gene: TRBV25-1
CDR3aa: CASGTGTGGFGYTF
CDR3nt: TGTGCCAGCGGGACCGGGACAGGGGGCTTTGGCTACACCTTC

j_gene: TRBJ1-1
d_gene: NA
abundance: NA
v_gene: TRBV29-1
CDR3aa: CSVTQGGTEAFF
CDR3nt: TGCAGCGTTACCCAGGGTGGCACTGAAGCTTTCTTT

j_gene: TRBJ2-1
d_gene: NA
abundance: NA
v_gene: TRBV7-7
CDR3aa: CASSPQGRGEQFF
CDR3nt: TGTGCCAGCAGCCCTCAAGGAAGAGGTGAGCAGTTCTTC

j_gene: TRBJ2-1
d_gene: NA
abundance: NA
v_gene: TRBV6-5
CDR3aa: CASTQLAGHNEQFF
CDR3nt: TGTGCCAGCACTCAACTTGCAGGCCACAATGAGCAGTTCTTC

j_gene: TRBJ1-4
d_gene: NA
abundance: NA
v_gene: TRBV6-5
CDR3aa: CASRTTEEKLFF
CDR3nt: TGTGCCAGCAGGACGACAGAAGAAAAACTGTTTTTT

j_gene: TRBJ1-5
d_gene: NA
abundance: NA
v_gene: TRBV6-2/TRBV6-3
CDR3aa: CASSYSRGGSFYSNQPQHF
CDR3nt: TGTGCCAGCAGTTACTCGAGGGGGGGCTCCTTCTATAGCAATCAGCCCCAGCATTTT